The next 19 T cell receptor beta chains were all read from a single sample in a study of T-cell memory formation after mild COVID-19. TCRdb independently ran MiXCR on the 5' RACE reads; one entry per CDR3 protein. The repertoire holds 300,000 to 400,000 distinct CDR3 sequences, 28% seen once, with roughly 13% in the top ten. Sequencing used PBMCs or a T cell subset sorted from them (not recorded which). These receptors all come from an adult woman who had mild COVID-19 (a few samples of this study predate the infection). Cell type and time point are not known.

This clonotype was counted a few times. The gene calls are TRBV9 and TRBJ2-3; TRBD2 agrees at 7 bases. Per germline, CDR1 SGDLS and CDR2 YYNGEE. The CDR3 extends over 17 amino acids. V gave up 4 bases and J gave up 0 bases; unmatched junction bases: 11. The DNA for the CDR3 is TGTGCCAGCAGCACCACCCCAAGCGGGGTGAGCACAGATACGCAGTATTTT. Translated: CASSTTPSGVSTDTQYF.

V usage is TRBV3-1 and J usage is TRBJ2-1, with TRBD2 matching over 12 bases. CDR1 and CDR2 from the germline V gene are LGHDT and YNNKEL (reference sequence). The junction had 7 bases not matched to a gene; V was cut back by 1 base and J by 9 bases. The CDR3 has 16 amino acids. The CDR3 DNA follows: TGTGCCAGCAGCCAAGCCCCTAGCGGGAGGGTACTTGAGCAGTTCTTC. This encodes CASSQAPSGRVLEQFF.

This chain joins TRBV30 and TRBJ2-4; D not resolved. CDR3 size: 12 residues. The V end lost 5 bases, the J end lost 2 bases, and 7 bases lay between the germline ends. Germline lookup yields CDR1 GTSNPN and CDR2 SVGIG (reference sequence). CDR3 nucleotides: TGTGCCTGGGCCATATCCAAAAACATTCAGTACTTC. Translation gives CAWAISKNIQYF. Using reference TRBV30 and TRBJ2-4 for the parts outside the CDR3, the full variable domain is SQTIHQWPATLVQPVGSPLSLECTVEGTSNPNLYWYRQAAGRGLQLLFYSVGIGQISSEVPQNLSASRPQDRQFILSSKKLLLSDSGFYLCAWAISKNIQYFGAGTRLSVL.

This clonotype showed up just a few times. The rearrangement joins TRBV6-6 to TRBJ1-5, with 7 positions matching TRBD1. The CDR3 has 12 amino acids. Germline lookup yields CDR1 MNHNY and CDR2 SVGAGI (reference sequence). V shed 10 bases, J shed 4 bases, and the junction held 4 bases outside the gene matches. The CDR3, as DNA: TGTGCCATAAAGGGGGCGAATCAGCCCCAGCATTTT. Translated, it gives CAIKGANQPQHF.

The chain has TRBV7-2 and TRBJ2-1; D is perhaps TRBD2 (5 bases). This CDR3 contains 15 residues. With 5 bases removed from V and 6 bases from J, the gap between germline ends came to 17 bases. Germline CDR1 is SGHTA and CDR2 is FQGNSA. In DNA, the CDR3 is TGTGCCAGCAGCCAGGACGGCGGGTTCCTCAATGAGCAGTTCTTC. Residues: CASSQDGGFLNEQFF.

This clonotype was detected only a few times. The V call is TRBV4-1, the J call TRBJ1-4, with D possibly matching TRBD1 (6 bases). V was trimmed by 5 bases and J by 0 bases, leaving 13 bases between them. The length of the CDR3 is 16 residues. The germline gives CDR1 MGHRA, CDR2 YSYEKL. CDR3 loop: CASSVNAGATNEKLFF. CDR3 DNA sequence: TGCGCCAGCAGCGTTAATGCAGGGGCAACTAATGAAAAACTGTTTTTT.

The chain has TRBV20-1 and TRBJ2-5; weak D call: TRBD1 (5 bases). Germline CDR1 is DFQATT and CDR2 is SNEGSKA (reference sequence). Trimming left V 5 bases short and J 4 bases short, with 14 bases between. The CDR3 covers 13 residues. CDR3 bases: TGCAGTGCTCCCCCGCCAGGGCGAGAGACCCAGTACTTC. This codes for CSAPPPGRETQYF.

This clonotype was seen a few times. V is TRBV29-1 and J is TRBJ1-2, with 8 bases lining up with TRBD1. Germline lookup yields CDR1 SQVTM and CDR2 ANQGSEA. The junction had 11 bases not matched to a gene; V was cut back by 4 bases and J by 4 bases. The CDR3 totals 15 residues. Here the CDR3 reads CSVGTGKEGVYGYTF. The CDR3 nucleotides read TGCAGCGTTGGGACAGGGAAGGAGGGGGTCTATGGCTACACCTTC.

This chain links TRBV12-5 with TRBJ1-1, with 9 positions matching TRBD1. Germline values: CDR1 LGHNT, CDR2 FRNRAP. The length of the CDR3 is 13 residues. Trimming cost V 6 bases and J 7 bases; bases outside gene matches: 6. The CDR3 DNA follows: TGTGCTAGTGGCCTCGGGACAGGGATTGAAGCTTTCTTT. Amino acid sequence: CASGLGTGIEAFF.

V gene TRBV15 combines with J gene TRBJ2-1, with D hard to call. Germline values: CDR1 LNHNV, CDR2 YYDKDF (reference sequence). Deletions cut 5 bases from V and 4 bases from J, with 9 bases between. The CDR3 has 13 residues. The CDR3 DNA reads TGTGCCACCAGCCCCAGTGGATACAATGAGCAGTTCTTC. Translated: CATSPSGYNEQFF.

Only a few counts were recorded for this clonotype. The rearrangement uses TRBV25-1 and TRBJ2-2, with 11 positions matching TRBD2. Trimming removed 5 bases from V and 4 bases from J; junction bases left unmatched: 6. Germline CDR1 and CDR2: MGHDK and SYGVNS. The CDR3 is 16 residues long. The CDR3 nucleotides read TGTGCCAGCAGTAAGACTAGCGGGGCCGGCACCGGGGAGCTGTTTTTT. Its translation is CASSKTSGAGTGELFF.

J is TRBJ2-3 and V is TRBV7-9; no clear D gene. There are 14 residues in the CDR3. V was shortened by 3 bases and J by 4 bases, with 11 bases between the two germline ends. Germline CDR1 SEHNR, CDR2 FQNEAQ (reference sequence). The CDR3, as DNA: TGTGCCAGCAGCTTCGACGGCTCCGCAGATACGCAGTATTTT. Translated, it gives CASSFDGSADTQYF.

The chain uses TRBV27 and TRBJ2-7; no firm D call. Germline values: CDR1 MNHEY, CDR2 SMNVEV (reference sequence). CDR3 length: 14 residues. The germline V and J ends were trimmed by 0 bases and 7 bases, with 13 bases remaining between them. The CDR3 region has the DNA TGTGCCAGCAGTTTATCCGCGGCCCCCCAAGAGCAGTACTTC. The encoded protein is CASSLSAAPQEQYF.

This clonotype was detected only a few times. The chain has TRBV15 and TRBJ1-1; 10 bases align to TRBD1. Germline V CDR1 and CDR2: LNHNV, YYDKDF (reference sequence). V lost 5 bases, J lost 5 bases, and 5 bases stayed unmatched. The CDR3 extends over 14 amino acids. The DNA of the CDR3 is TGTGCCACCAGCGTGGACAGGGGGAGGACTGAAGCTTTCTTT. This translates into CATSVDRGRTEAFF. Combining the CDR3 with reference TRBV15 and TRBJ1-1 gives the whole variable domain DAMVIQNPRYQVTQFGKPVTLSCSQTLNHNVMYWYQQKSSQAPKLLFHYYDKDFNNEADTPDNFQSRRPNTSFCFLDIRSPGLGDTAMYLCATSVDRGRTEAFFGQGTRLTVV.

This clonotype was counted only a few times. The V gene is TRBV5-1, the J gene TRBJ2-3, with TRBD2 identical over 10 bases. This CDR3 spans 17 amino acids. CDR1 is SGHRS, CDR2 YFSETQ, per germline. Trimming removed 5 bases from V and 2 bases from J; junction bases left unmatched: 11. CDR3 DNA: TGCGCCAGCAGTCAGCGGGGGGGCCTAGGCAACACAGATACGCAGTATTTT. Protein sequence: CASSQRGGLGNTDTQYF.

This clonotype was seen only a few times. This chain joins TRBV20-1 and TRBJ2-1; 9 bases are a match to TRBD2. The CDR3 length is 15 residues. With 5 bases clipped from V and 3 bases from J, the junction kept 8 bases outside the gene matches. Germline V gene lookup returns CDR1 DFQATT and CDR2 SNEGSKA (reference sequence). The CDR3 nucleotides read TGCAGTGCTCGCCACTTAGCGGGGGACTACAATGAGCAGTTCTTC. It yields the protein CSARHLAGDYNEQFF.

The genes are TRBV5-1 and TRBJ1-1; D call uncertain. The CDR3 runs to 13 residues. V lost 2 bases and J lost 9, with 14 bases in between. CDR1 is SGHRS, CDR2 YFSETQ, per germline. CDR3 sequence (DNA): TGCGCCAGCAGCTTTAAGGGCGAGGAGAAAGCTTTCTTT. Amino acids: CASSFKGEEKAFF.

The sample holds one count of this clonotype. This chain uses TRBV9 with TRBJ1-2, with TRBD1 matching over 10 bases. The CDR3 runs to 15 residues. The trim removed 5 bases at V and 7 bases at J, leaving 11 bases unmatched. Germline V gene data show CDR1 as SGDLS and CDR2 as YYNGEE. CDR3 amino acids: CASRFSGTGVAGYTF. CDR3 DNA: TGTGCCAGCAGGTTTTCCGGGACAGGGGTCGCTGGCTACACCTTC.

The chain has TRBV2 and TRBJ2-2; TRBD1 aligns across 8 bases. Germline V lookup: CDR1 SNHLY, CDR2 FYNNEI. This CDR3 is built from 14 residues. The trim removed 8 bases at V and 6 bases at J, leaving 8 bases unmatched. The CDR3 loop is CASRTDRAPGELFF. The CDR3 nucleotides are TGTGCCAGCCGTACGGACAGGGCACCCGGGGAGCTGTTTTTT.